Included here is one TCR beta chain sequence, with context. No antigen is known for it. From approximately 9.3 ml of fresh peripheral blood, PBMCs were isolated. With 5 bases clipped from V and 0 bases from J, the junction kept 5 bases outside the gene matches. CDR1 is SEHNR and CDR2 is FQNEAQ in the germline V gene (reference sequence). This CDR3 region has 15 residues. This sample was taken from a study of T cells in Graves' hyperthyroidism and ophthalmopathy. The study, taken as a whole, reports: Before onset, by a median of around six months, the model predicted ophthalmopathy. Blood also carried most thyroid clonotypes expanded above 0.001. From stable hyperthyroidism, ophthalmopathy was set apart by a 13 V-J model.

Amplified TCR beta CDR3 regions derived from RNA transcripts. The primer set for the first-round RT-PCR of the TCR CDR3 was HTBI. One entry per CDR3 protein results from TCRdb running MiXCR on the multiplex PCR reads. The repertoire holds 500,000 to 800,000 distinct CDR3 sequences, around 13% seen once, with around 12% in the top ten. This chain uses TRBV7-9 with TRBJ2-7; 9 nucleotides match TRBD1. The origin of this receptor is a woman aged 45-65 years with Graves' ophthalmopathy. Input material: blood. The CDR3 sequence is CASSLGTGPSYEQYF. The CDR3 DNA sequence: TGTGCCAGCAGCCTGGGGACAGGGCCCTCCTACGAGCAGTACTTC.